This T cell receptor beta chain was recorded in a study of shared clonotypes between healthy human individuals. Only CD45RO-negative cells positively selected for CCR7 counted as naive CD8 cells, so terminally differentiated effector memory CD45RA+ cells were excluded. Germline loops: CDR1 SGHAT, CDR2 FQNNGV. Trimming pared 5 bases from V and 1 base from J, leaving 17 bases between. The CDR3 length is 16 residues. Authors' data handling: Owing to the provision of junction-only sequences devoid of quality scores by immunoSEQ, filtering differed. Sequencing used immunoSEQ multiplex PCR; TCRdb keeps in-frame clones, though not all of them. V, J and clone size are taken as reported in that table, and D and trimming were inferred from the DNA itself. The table has about 800,000 clones, around 96% seen once.

Sequencing was carried out using naive CD8+ T cells sorted from blood. The receptor was isolated from a man aged 25-45 years in good health. The gene calls are TRBV11-2 and TRBJ1-1, with TRBD1 as a possible D gene (6 bases). The DNA for the CDR3 is TGTGCCAGCAGCCCGGGACGTCAGGGGTGGAACACTGAAGCTTTCTTT. It yields the protein CASSPGRQGWNTEAFF.